Listed below are T cell receptor beta chains from one sample, sequenced in a study of T cells in Graves' hyperthyroidism and ophthalmopathy. TCRdb ran MiXCR on the multiplex PCR reads and lists one entry per CDR3 protein. Seen here are about 400,000 distinct CDR3 sequences, approximately 14% observed once, and the top ten hold roughly an eighth. Sequenced: blood. These receptors all stem from a woman aged 18-29 years with Graves' hyperthyroidism. The CDR3 runs from the conserved cysteine through the conserved F or W. D genes are given only for firm matches. For some rows the clone size is stated as once, few or many, or as a class when expanded; others skip it.

v_gene: TRBV27
j_gene: TRBJ2-7
abundance: few
d_gene: NA
CDR3aa: CASSFRQGSSYEQYF
CDR3nt: TGTGCCAGCAGTTTCCGGCAGGGATCTAGCTACGAGCAGTACTTC

v_gene: TRBV29-1
j_gene: TRBJ2-1
abundance: NA
d_gene: TRBD1
CDR3aa: CSVGTGEGEQFF
CDR3nt: TGCAGCGTAGGGACAGGGGAGGGAGAGCAGTTCTTC

v_gene: TRBV7-9
j_gene: TRBJ1-4
abundance: NA
d_gene: NA
CDR3aa: CASSFETTEKLFF
CDR3nt: TGTGCCAGCAGCTTTGAGACCACGGAAAAACTGTTTTTT

v_gene: TRBV15
j_gene: TRBJ2-3
abundance: many
d_gene: NA
CDR3aa: CATSRDDGGSTDTQYF
CDR3nt: TGTGCCACCAGCAGAGATGACGGGGGAAGCACAGATACGCAGTATTTT

v_gene: TRBV7-2
j_gene: TRBJ2-1
abundance: few
d_gene: TRBD2
CDR3aa: CASSLKGSGRPYNEQFF
CDR3nt: TGTGCCAGCAGCTTAAAGGGTAGCGGGAGACCCTACAATGAGCAGTTCTTC

v_gene: TRBV11-2
j_gene: TRBJ2-7
abundance: many
d_gene: NA
CDR3aa: CASSSAPYEQYF
CDR3nt: TGTGCCAGCAGCTCTGCACCCTACGAGCAGTACTTC

v_gene: TRBV27
j_gene: TRBJ2-7
abundance: many
d_gene: NA
CDR3aa: CASSRDFQTYEQYF
CDR3nt: TGTGCCAGCAGTCGGGACTTCCAAACCTACGAGCAGTACTTC

v_gene: TRBV6-5
j_gene: TRBJ1-1
abundance: few
d_gene: TRBD1
CDR3aa: CASSYDTSGTGSVKAFF
CDR3nt: TGTGCCAGCAGTTACGATACCTCCGGGACAGGGAGCGTTAAAGCTTTCTTT

v_gene: TRBV7-9
j_gene: TRBJ1-4
abundance: few
d_gene: TRBD1
CDR3aa: CASSARQGANEKLFF
CDR3nt: TGTGCCAGCAGCGCTCGACAGGGGGCAAATGAAAAACTGTTTTTT

v_gene: TRBV20-1
j_gene: TRBJ2-1
abundance: NA
d_gene: NA
CDR3aa: CSAGHDSRHGDEQFF
CDR3nt: TGCAGTGCTGGACACGACAGCCGTCATGGCGATGAGCAGTTCTTC

v_gene: TRBV27
j_gene: TRBJ2-1
abundance: many
d_gene: TRBD1
CDR3aa: CASSSGQGVYEQFF
CDR3nt: TGTGCCAGCAGCTCCGGACAGGGTGTCTATGAGCAGTTCTTC

v_gene: TRBV19
j_gene: TRBJ1-1
abundance: many
d_gene: TRBD1
CDR3aa: CASSALSGTVNTEAFF
CDR3nt: TGTGCCAGTAGTGCACTCTCCGGGACAGTCAACACTGAAGCTTTCTTT

v_gene: TRBV10-3
j_gene: TRBJ1-2
abundance: NA
d_gene: TRBD1
CDR3aa: CAISGGTGAPANYGYTF
CDR3nt: TGTGCCATCAGTGGGGGGACAGGGGCCCCTGCTAACTATGGCTACACCTTC

v_gene: TRBV20-1
j_gene: TRBJ2-1
abundance: many
d_gene: TRBD2
CDR3aa: CSARSGTSVNEQFF
CDR3nt: TGCAGTGCTAGATCCGGGACTAGTGTGAATGAGCAGTTCTTC

v_gene: TRBV5-1
j_gene: TRBJ1-2
abundance: many
d_gene: NA
CDR3aa: CASSLEENGYTF
CDR3nt: TGCGCCAGCAGCTTGGAGGAGAATGGCTACACCTTC

v_gene: TRBV5-1
j_gene: TRBJ1-2
abundance: NA
d_gene: NA
CDR3aa: CASSLSAIYGYTF
CDR3nt: TGCGCCAGCAGCTTGTCAGCGATCTATGGCTACACCTTC

v_gene: TRBV20-1
j_gene: TRBJ1-1
abundance: few
d_gene: TRBD1
CDR3aa: CSARLVGRGQDTEAFF
CDR3nt: TGCAGTGCTAGACTTGTGGGGAGGGGGCAAGACACTGAAGCTTTCTTT

v_gene: TRBV20-1
j_gene: TRBJ2-7
abundance: many
d_gene: NA
CDR3aa: CSVTGGDSYEQYF
CDR3nt: TGCAGTGTGACCGGCGGGGACTCCTACGAGCAGTACTTC

v_gene: TRBV6-2/TRBV6-3
j_gene: TRBJ1-1
abundance: NA
d_gene: TRBD1
CDR3aa: CASSDPGQGLMNTEAFF
CDR3nt: TGTGCCAGCAGCGACCCGGGACAGGGTTTGATGAACACTGAAGCTTTCTTT

v_gene: TRBV12-3/TRBV12-4
j_gene: TRBJ2-1
abundance: NA
d_gene: TRBD2
CDR3aa: CASSPRQRGYNEQFF
CDR3nt: TGTGCCAGCAGCCCTCGGCAGCGGGGATACAATGAGCAGTTCTTC

v_gene: TRBV18
j_gene: TRBJ2-3
abundance: NA
d_gene: NA
CDR3aa: CASSPFSRAPDTQYF
CDR3nt: TGTGCCAGCTCACCCTTTAGCAGGGCCCCAGATACGCAGTATTTT

v_gene: TRBV29-1
j_gene: TRBJ1-2
abundance: NA
d_gene: TRBD1
CDR3aa: CSVGGGQGSGYGYTF
CDR3nt: TGCAGCGTGGGGGGTGGACAGGGGTCGGGGTATGGCTACACCTTC

v_gene: TRBV5-6
j_gene: TRBJ2-1
abundance: many
d_gene: NA
CDR3aa: CASSPTLNNEQFF
CDR3nt: TGTGCCAGCAGCCCAACCCTTAACAATGAGCAGTTCTTC

v_gene: TRBV18
j_gene: TRBJ1-2
abundance: NA
d_gene: NA
CDR3aa: CASSPRDRNYGYTF
CDR3nt: TGTGCCAGCTCACCACGAGACAGAAACTATGGCTACACCTTC

v_gene: TRBV28
j_gene: TRBJ1-1
abundance: many
d_gene: NA
CDR3aa: CASSLGLKAFF
CDR3nt: TGTGCCAGCAGTTTGGGGTTGAAAGCTTTCTTT

v_gene: TRBV6-5
j_gene: TRBJ1-1
abundance: few
d_gene: TRBD1
CDR3aa: CASSYWDRVNTEAFF
CDR3nt: TGTGCCAGCAGTTACTGGGACAGGGTAAACACTGAAGCTTTCTTT

v_gene: TRBV11-2
j_gene: TRBJ2-5
abundance: NA
d_gene: TRBD1
CDR3aa: CASSPRTGMGKTQYF
CDR3nt: TGTGCCAGCAGCCCCCGGACAGGGATGGGAAAGACCCAGTACTTC

v_gene: TRBV20-1
j_gene: TRBJ2-5
abundance: many
d_gene: TRBD1
CDR3aa: CSANPGQGASETQYF
CDR3nt: TGCAGTGCTAATCCGGGACAGGGAGCGTCCGAGACCCAGTACTTC

v_gene: TRBV11-3
j_gene: TRBJ2-1
abundance: few
d_gene: NA
CDR3aa: CASSRGPTNEQFF
CDR3nt: TGTGCCAGCAGCCGAGGACCTACCAATGAGCAGTTCTTC

v_gene: TRBV6-2/TRBV6-3
j_gene: TRBJ2-7
abundance: many
d_gene: NA
CDR3aa: CASSYYGISNEQYF
CDR3nt: TGTGCCAGCAGTTATTATGGAATCTCGAACGAGCAGTACTTC

v_gene: TRBV5-1
j_gene: TRBJ2-3
abundance: once
d_gene: TRBD2
CDR3aa: CASSPETSGGDTQYF
CDR3nt: TGCGCCAGCAGCCCAGAGACTAGCGGGGGAGATACGCAGTATTTT

v_gene: TRBV7-9
j_gene: TRBJ1-2
abundance: many
d_gene: TRBD1
CDR3aa: CASSFGTAYGYTF
CDR3nt: TGTGCCAGCAGCTTCGGGACAGCGTATGGCTACACCTTC

v_gene: TRBV24-1
j_gene: TRBJ2-1
abundance: few
d_gene: TRBD1
CDR3aa: CATSGTGDPLGWNEQFF
CDR3nt: TGTGCCACCAGCGGGACAGGGGACCCGCTAGGTTGGAATGAGCAGTTCTTC

v_gene: TRBV7-2
j_gene: TRBJ2-5
abundance: many
d_gene: NA
CDR3aa: CASSLVGGGAQETQYF
CDR3nt: TGTGCCAGCAGCTTAGTTGGGGGGGGGGCGCAAGAGACCCAGTACTTC

v_gene: TRBV4-1
j_gene: TRBJ2-1
abundance: few
d_gene: TRBD2
CDR3aa: CASRGREVAGGYNEQFF
CDR3nt: TGCGCCAGCAGGGGACGTGAGGTAGCGGGAGGGTACAATGAGCAGTTCTTC

v_gene: TRBV4-2
j_gene: TRBJ1-4
abundance: few
d_gene: TRBD1
CDR3aa: CASSQGNRDRVEKLFF
CDR3nt: TGTGCCAGCAGCCAAGGCAACCGGGACAGGGTTGAAAAACTGTTTTTT

v_gene: TRBV7-9
j_gene: TRBJ1-3
abundance: few
d_gene: TRBD1
CDR3aa: CASSTTGTGAGNTIYF
CDR3nt: TGTGCCAGCAGCACGACCGGGACAGGGGCTGGAAACACCATATATTTT

v_gene: TRBV6-1
j_gene: TRBJ1-5
abundance: few
d_gene: NA
CDR3aa: CASSESAGYSNQPQHF
CDR3nt: TGTGCCAGCAGCGAGAGCGCCGGTTATAGCAATCAGCCCCAGCATTTT

v_gene: TRBV7-3
j_gene: TRBJ1-2
abundance: many
d_gene: TRBD1
CDR3aa: CASSSDRGYGYTF
CDR3nt: TGTGCCAGCAGCTCGGACAGGGGCTATGGCTACACCTTC

v_gene: TRBV6-1
j_gene: TRBJ1-3
abundance: NA
d_gene: TRBD1
CDR3aa: CASSRTGTGVSGNTIYF
CDR3nt: TGTGCCAGCAGTCGAACCGGGACAGGGGTCTCTGGAAACACCATATATTTT

v_gene: TRBV18
j_gene: TRBJ2-7
abundance: many
d_gene: NA
CDR3aa: CASSPKAYEQYF
CDR3nt: TGTGCCAGCTCACCAAAAGCATACGAGCAGTACTTC

v_gene: TRBV5-1
j_gene: TRBJ2-3
abundance: many
d_gene: NA
CDR3aa: CASSDPRDVTDTQYF
CDR3nt: TGCGCCAGCAGCGACCCGCGGGACGTCACAGATACGCAGTATTTT

v_gene: TRBV15
j_gene: TRBJ1-2
abundance: NA
d_gene: NA
CDR3aa: CATSREGNYGYTF
CDR3nt: TGTGCCACCAGCAGAGAAGGGAACTATGGCTACACCTTC

v_gene: TRBV6-2/TRBV6-3
j_gene: TRBJ2-7
abundance: few
d_gene: NA
CDR3aa: CASSNPAFAGTSTSYEQYF
CDR3nt: TGTGCCAGCAGTAACCCAGCCTTTGCCGGGACATCAACATCCTACGAGCAGTACTTC

v_gene: TRBV12-5
j_gene: TRBJ1-5
abundance: few
d_gene: NA
CDR3aa: CASGFSREGQRGQPQHF
CDR3nt: TGTGCTAGTGGTTTTAGCCGGGAAGGACAGAGGGGTCAGCCCCAGCATTTT

v_gene: TRBV4-2
j_gene: TRBJ1-1
abundance: many
d_gene: NA
CDR3aa: CASSPGTNSGVTEAFF
CDR3nt: TGTGCCAGCAGTCCGGGGACAAACTCCGGGGTCACTGAAGCTTTCTTT

v_gene: TRBV4-3
j_gene: TRBJ1-5
abundance: NA
d_gene: NA
CDR3aa: CASSQGATAPFNQPQHF
CDR3nt: TGCGCCAGCAGCCAAGGGGCGACAGCACCCTTCAATCAGCCCCAGCATTTT

v_gene: TRBV5-1
j_gene: TRBJ1-2
abundance: many
d_gene: NA
CDR3aa: CASSLEGRGESNYGYTF
CDR3nt: TGCGCCAGCAGCTTGGAGGGCAGGGGAGAATCTAACTATGGCTACACCTTC

v_gene: TRBV27
j_gene: TRBJ2-3
abundance: many
d_gene: TRBD2
CDR3aa: CASSLLGQGGTSGTDTQYF
CDR3nt: TGTGCCAGCAGTTTACTCGGACAGGGAGGGACTAGCGGCACAGATACGCAGTATTTT

v_gene: TRBV11-3
j_gene: TRBJ2-5
abundance: many
d_gene: NA
CDR3aa: CASSLGLLETQYF
CDR3nt: TGTGCCAGCAGCTTAGGTCTTCTTGAGACCCAGTACTTC

v_gene: TRBV7-8
j_gene: TRBJ2-3
abundance: NA
d_gene: NA
CDR3aa: CASSWRTDTQYF
CDR3nt: TGTGCCAGCAGTTGGCGCACAGATACGCAGTATTTT

v_gene: TRBV7-8
j_gene: TRBJ1-3
abundance: many
d_gene: NA
CDR3aa: CASSLAGWDTIYF
CDR3nt: TGTGCCAGCAGCTTAGCCGGGTGGGACACCATATATTTT

v_gene: TRBV7-9
j_gene: TRBJ2-7
abundance: many
d_gene: NA
CDR3aa: CASSTRPGPPESIPYEQYF
CDR3nt: TGTGCCAGCAGCACACGTCCGGGACCCCCGGAGTCAATCCCCTACGAGCAGTACTTC

v_gene: TRBV5-6
j_gene: TRBJ2-3
abundance: NA
d_gene: TRBD2
CDR3aa: CASSQGVSGRGGTDTQYF
CDR3nt: TGTGCCAGCAGCCAAGGAGTTAGCGGGAGGGGCGGCACAGATACGCAGTATTTT

v_gene: TRBV6-5
j_gene: TRBJ1-6
abundance: few
d_gene: NA
CDR3aa: CASSLYQGHYNSPLHF
CDR3nt: TGTGCCAGCAGTTTATATCAGGGGCACTATAATTCACCCCTCCACTTT